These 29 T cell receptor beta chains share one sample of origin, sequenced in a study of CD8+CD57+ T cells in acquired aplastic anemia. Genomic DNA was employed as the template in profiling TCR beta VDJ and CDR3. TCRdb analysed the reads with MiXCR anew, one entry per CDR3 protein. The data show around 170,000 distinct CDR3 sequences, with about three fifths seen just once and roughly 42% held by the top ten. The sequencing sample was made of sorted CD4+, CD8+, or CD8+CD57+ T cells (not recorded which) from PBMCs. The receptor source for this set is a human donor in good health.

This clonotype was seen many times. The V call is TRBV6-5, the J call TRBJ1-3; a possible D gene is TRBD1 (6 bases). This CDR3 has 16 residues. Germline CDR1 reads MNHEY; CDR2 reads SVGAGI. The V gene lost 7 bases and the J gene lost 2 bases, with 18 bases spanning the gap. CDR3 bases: TGTGCCAGCACTACTAGGGGGGGGGGCCCTGGAAACACCATATATTTT. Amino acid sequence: CASTTRGGGPGNTIYF.

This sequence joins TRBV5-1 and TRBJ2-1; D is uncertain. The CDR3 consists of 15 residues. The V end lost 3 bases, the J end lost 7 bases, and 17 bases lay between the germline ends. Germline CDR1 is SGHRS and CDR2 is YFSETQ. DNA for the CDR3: TGCGCCAGCAGCTGGGGTTACCAAACTCTTAATGAGCAGTTCTTC. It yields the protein CASSWGYQTLNEQFF.

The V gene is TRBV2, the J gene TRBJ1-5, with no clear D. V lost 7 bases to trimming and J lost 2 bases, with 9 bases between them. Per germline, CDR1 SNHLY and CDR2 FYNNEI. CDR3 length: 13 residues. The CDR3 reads CASMGRGNQPQHF. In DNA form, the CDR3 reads TGTGCCAGCATGGGGAGGGGCAATCAGCCCCAGCATTTT.

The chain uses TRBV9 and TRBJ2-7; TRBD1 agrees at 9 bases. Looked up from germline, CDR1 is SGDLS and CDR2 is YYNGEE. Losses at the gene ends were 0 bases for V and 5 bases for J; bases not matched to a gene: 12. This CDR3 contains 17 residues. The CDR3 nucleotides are TGTGCCAGCAGCGTAGCCCTACCGGGGACAGGGCCTGACGAGCAGTACTTC. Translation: CASSVALPGTGPDEQYF.

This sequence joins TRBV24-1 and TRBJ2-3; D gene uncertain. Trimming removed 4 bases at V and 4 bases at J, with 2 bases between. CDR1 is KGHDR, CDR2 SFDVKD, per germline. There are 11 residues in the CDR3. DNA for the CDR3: TGTGCCACCAGTGACCCAGATACGCAGTATTTT. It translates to CATSDPDTQYF.

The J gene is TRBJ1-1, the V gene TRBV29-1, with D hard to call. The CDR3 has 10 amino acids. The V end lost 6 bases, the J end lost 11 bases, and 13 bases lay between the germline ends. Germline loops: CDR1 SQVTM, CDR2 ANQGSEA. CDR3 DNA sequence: TGCAGCGTCGTGGGAAGGGAGGCTTTCTTT. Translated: CSVVGREAFF.

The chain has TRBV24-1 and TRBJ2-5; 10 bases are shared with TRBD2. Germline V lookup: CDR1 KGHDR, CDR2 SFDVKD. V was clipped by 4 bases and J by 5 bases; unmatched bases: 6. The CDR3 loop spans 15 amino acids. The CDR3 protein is CATSDPSGSAETQYF. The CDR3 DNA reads TGTGCCACCAGTGACCCTAGCGGGAGTGCGGAGACCCAGTACTTC.

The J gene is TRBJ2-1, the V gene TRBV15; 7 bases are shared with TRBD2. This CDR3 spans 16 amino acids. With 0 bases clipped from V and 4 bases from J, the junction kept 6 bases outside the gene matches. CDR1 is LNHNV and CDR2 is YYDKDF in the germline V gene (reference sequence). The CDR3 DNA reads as TGTGCCACCAGCAGAGATGGGGACTATTCGTACAATGAGCAGTTCTTC. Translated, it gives CATSRDGDYSYNEQFF.

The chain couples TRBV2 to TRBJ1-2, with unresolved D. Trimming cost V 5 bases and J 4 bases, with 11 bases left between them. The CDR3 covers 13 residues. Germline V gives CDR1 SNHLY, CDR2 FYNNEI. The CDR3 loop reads CASSFPELYGYTF. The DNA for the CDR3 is TGTGCCAGCAGTTTCCCGGAACTCTATGGCTACACCTTC.

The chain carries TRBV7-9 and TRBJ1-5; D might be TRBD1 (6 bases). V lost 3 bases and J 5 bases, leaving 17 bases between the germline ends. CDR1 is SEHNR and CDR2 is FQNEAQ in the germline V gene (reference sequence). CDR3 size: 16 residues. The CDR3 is CASSLGGRQAYQPQHF. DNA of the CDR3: TGTGCCAGCAGCTTGGGGGGACGACAGGCTTATCAGCCCCAGCATTTT. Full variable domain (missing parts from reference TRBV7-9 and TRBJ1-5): DTGVSQNPRHKITKRGQNVTFRCDPISEHNRLYWYRQTLGQGPEFLTYFQNEAQLEKSRLLSDRFSAERPKGSFSTLEIQRTEQGDSAMYLCASSLGGRQAYQPQHFGDGTRLSIL.

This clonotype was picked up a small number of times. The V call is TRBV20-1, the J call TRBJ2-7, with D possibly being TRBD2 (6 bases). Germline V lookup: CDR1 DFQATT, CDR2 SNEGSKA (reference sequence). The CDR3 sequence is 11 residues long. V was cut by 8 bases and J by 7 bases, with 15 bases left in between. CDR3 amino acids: CSITRRGEQYF. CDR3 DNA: TGCAGTATAACACGTCGGGGGGAGCAGTACTTC.

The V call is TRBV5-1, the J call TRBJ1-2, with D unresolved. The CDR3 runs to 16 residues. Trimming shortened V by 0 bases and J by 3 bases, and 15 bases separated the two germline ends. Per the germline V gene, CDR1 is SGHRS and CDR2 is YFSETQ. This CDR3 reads CASSLASGRAHYGYTF. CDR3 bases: TGCGCCAGCAGCTTGGCCAGTGGGAGGGCCCACTATGGCTACACCTTC.

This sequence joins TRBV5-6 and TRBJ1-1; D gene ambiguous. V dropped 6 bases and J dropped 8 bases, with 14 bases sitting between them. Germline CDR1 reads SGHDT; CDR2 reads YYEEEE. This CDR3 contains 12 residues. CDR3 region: CASTSLISEAFF. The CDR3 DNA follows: TGTGCCAGCACCTCCCTTATCTCCGAAGCTTTCTTT.

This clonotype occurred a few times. This CDR3 reads CAISEPPTGQIKSSEQFF. DNA for the CDR3: TGTGCCATCAGCGAGCCACCGACAGGCCAAATCAAATCAAGTGAGCAGTTCTTC. This sequence joins TRBV10-3 and TRBJ2-1; D might be TRBD1 (6 bases). V was cut by 6 bases and J by 9 bases, with 30 bases left in between. CDR1 and CDR2 (germline): ENHRY, SYGVKD. The CDR3 runs 18 residues.

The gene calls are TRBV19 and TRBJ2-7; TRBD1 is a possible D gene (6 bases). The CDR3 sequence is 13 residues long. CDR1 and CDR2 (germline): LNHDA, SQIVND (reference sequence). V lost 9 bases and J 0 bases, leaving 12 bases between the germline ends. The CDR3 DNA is TGTGCCAGCGGTACAGGGAGCTCCTACGAGCAGTACTTC. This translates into CASGTGSSYEQYF.

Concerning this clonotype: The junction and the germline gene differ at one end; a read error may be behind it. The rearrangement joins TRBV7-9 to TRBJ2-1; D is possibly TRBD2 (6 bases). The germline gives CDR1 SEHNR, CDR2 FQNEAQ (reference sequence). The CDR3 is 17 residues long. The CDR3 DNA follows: TGTGCCACCAGCCCTCGGACGGGGGAAAGCCCCTACAATGAGCAGTTCTTC. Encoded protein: CATSPRTGESPYNEQFF. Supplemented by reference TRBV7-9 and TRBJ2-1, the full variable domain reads DTGVSQNPRHKITKRGQNVTFRCDPISEHNRLYWYRQTLGQGPEFLTYFQNEAQLEKSRLLSDRFSAERPKGSFSTLEIQRTEQGDSAMYLCATSPRTGESPYNEQFFGPGTRLTVL.

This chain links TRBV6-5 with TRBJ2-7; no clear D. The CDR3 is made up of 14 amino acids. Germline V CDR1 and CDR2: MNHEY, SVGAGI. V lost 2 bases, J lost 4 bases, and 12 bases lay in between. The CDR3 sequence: CASSYLFGAYEQYF. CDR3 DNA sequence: TGTGCCAGCAGTTACCTTTTCGGCGCTTACGAGCAGTACTTC.

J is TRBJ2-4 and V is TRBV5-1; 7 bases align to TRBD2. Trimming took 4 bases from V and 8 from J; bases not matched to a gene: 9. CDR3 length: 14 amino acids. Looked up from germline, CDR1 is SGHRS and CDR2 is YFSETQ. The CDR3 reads CASSPPGRVDIQYF. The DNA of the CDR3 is TGCGCCAGCAGCCCCCCGGGGAGGGTCGACATTCAGTACTTC.

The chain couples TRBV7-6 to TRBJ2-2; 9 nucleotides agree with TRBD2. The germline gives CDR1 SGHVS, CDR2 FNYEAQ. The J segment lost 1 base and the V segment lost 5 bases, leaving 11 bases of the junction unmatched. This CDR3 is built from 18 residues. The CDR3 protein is CASSPYVTSGENTGELFF. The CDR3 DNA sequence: TGTGCCAGCAGCCCTTACGTGACTAGCGGAGAGAACACCGGGGAGCTGTTTTTT. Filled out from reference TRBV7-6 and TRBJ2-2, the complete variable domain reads GAGVSQSPRYKVTKRGQDVALRCDPISGHVSLYWYRQALGQGPEFLTYFNYEAQQDKSGLPNDRFSAERPEGSISTLTIQRTEQRDSAMYRCASSPYVTSGENTGELFFGEGSRLTVL.

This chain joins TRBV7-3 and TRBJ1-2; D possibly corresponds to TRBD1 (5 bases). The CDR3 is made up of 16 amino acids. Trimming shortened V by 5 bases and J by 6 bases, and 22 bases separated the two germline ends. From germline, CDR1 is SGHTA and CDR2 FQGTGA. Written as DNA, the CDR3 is TGTGCCAGCAGCCCTTTTGGCGGTTTCATAGGGGATGGCTACACCTTC. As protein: CASSPFGGFIGDGYTF.

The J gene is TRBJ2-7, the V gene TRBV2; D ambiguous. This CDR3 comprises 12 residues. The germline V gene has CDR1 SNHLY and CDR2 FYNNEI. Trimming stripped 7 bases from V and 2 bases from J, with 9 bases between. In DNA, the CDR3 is TGTGCCAGCAAGGTGGCCGCCTACGAGCAGTACTTC. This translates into CASKVAAYEQYF.

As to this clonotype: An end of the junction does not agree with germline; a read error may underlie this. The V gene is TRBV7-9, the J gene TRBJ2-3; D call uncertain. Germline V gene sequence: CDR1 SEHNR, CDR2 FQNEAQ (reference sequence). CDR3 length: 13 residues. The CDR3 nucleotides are TGTGCCAGCAGCTTAGGGTTCACAGATACGCAGTGTTTT. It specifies CASSLGFTDTQCF.

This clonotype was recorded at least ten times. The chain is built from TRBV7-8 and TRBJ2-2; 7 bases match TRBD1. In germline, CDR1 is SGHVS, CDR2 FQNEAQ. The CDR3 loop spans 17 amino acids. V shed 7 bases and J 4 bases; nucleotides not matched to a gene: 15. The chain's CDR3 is CASITQRQGIPTGELFF. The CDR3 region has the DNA TGTGCCAGCATTACCCAACGACAGGGCATTCCCACCGGGGAGCTGTTTTTT.

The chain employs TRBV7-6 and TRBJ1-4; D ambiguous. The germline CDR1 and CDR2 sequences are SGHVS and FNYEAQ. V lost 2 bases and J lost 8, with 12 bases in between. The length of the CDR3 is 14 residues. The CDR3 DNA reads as TGTGCCAGCAGCTTAAGGGAGGGAGCCGAAAAACTGTTTTTT. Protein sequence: CASSLREGAEKLFF.

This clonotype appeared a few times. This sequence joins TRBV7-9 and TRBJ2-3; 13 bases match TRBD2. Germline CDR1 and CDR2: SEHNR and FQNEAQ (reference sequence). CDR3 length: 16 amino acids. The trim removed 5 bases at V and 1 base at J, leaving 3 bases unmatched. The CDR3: CASSPGTSGGTDTQYF. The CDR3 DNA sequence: TGTGCCAGCAGCCCCGGGACTAGCGGGGGCACAGATACGCAGTATTTT.

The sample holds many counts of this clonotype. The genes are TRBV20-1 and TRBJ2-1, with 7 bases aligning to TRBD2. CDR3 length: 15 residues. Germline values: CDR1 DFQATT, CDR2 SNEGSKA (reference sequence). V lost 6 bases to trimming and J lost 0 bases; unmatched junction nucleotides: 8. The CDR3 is CSAQRGLSSYNEQFF. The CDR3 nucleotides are TGCAGTGCGCAGAGGGGACTAAGCTCCTACAATGAGCAGTTCTTC.

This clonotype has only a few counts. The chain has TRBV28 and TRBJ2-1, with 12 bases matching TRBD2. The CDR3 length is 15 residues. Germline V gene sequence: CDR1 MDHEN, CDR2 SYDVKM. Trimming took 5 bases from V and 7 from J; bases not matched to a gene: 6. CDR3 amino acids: CASSLLAGGINEQFF. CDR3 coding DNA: TGTGCCAGCAGTCTACTAGCGGGAGGAATAAATGAGCAGTTCTTC.

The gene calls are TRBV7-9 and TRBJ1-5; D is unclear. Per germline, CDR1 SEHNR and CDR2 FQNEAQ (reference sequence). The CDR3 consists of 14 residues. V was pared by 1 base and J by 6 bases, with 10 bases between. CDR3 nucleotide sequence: TGTGCCAGCAGCTTAGGCGGATATGGTCAGCCCCAGCATTTT. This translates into CASSLGGYGQPQHF.

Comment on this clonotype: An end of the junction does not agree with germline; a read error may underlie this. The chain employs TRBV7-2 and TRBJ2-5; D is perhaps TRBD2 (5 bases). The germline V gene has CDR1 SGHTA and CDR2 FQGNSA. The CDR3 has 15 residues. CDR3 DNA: TGTGTCAGCAGCTTAGCGCCCGGGTATGAAGAGACCCAGTACTTC. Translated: CVSSLAPGYEETQYF.